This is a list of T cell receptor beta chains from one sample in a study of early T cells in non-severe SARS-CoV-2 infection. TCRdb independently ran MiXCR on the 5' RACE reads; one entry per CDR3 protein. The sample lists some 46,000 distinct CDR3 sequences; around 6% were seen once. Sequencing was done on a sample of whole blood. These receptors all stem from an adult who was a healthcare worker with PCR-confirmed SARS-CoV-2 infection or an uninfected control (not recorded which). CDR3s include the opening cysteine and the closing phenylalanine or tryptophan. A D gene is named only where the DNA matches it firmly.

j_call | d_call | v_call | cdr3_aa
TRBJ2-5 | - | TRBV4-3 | CASSQEAGEETQYF
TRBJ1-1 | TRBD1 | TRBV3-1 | CASRHLYRGGENTEAFF
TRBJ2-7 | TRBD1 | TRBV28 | CASSSIDRVRSYEQYF
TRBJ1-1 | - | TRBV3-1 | CASSQLGVPNTEAFF
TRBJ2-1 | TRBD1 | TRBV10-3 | CAISAGTAYNEQFF
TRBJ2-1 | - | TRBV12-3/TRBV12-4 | CASSEYNEQFF
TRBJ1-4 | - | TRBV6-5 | CASGQTSPNEKLFF
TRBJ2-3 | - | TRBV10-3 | CAIRAGFSSTDTQYF
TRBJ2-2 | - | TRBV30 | CAWGRQANTGELFF
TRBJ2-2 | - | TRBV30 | CAWSWRAENTGELFF
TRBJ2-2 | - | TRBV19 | CASSTTTGELFF
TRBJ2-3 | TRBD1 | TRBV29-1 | CSVVRQGTTDTQYF
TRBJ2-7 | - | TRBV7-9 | CASSLGHTSSYEQYF
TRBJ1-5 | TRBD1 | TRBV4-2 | CASSQDGTTGDQPQHF
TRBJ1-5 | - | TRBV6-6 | CASSVPLRQPQHF
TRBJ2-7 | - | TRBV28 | CASSLPTDPQPYEQYF
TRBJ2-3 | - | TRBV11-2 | CASSPPGQADTQYF
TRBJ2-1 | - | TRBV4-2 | CASSARGNEQFF
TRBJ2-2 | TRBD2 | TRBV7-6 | CASSPAGGWGTGELFF
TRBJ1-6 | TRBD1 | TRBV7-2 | CASSLVGTGNSPLHF
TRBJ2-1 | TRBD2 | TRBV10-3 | CAIRGTSGGYNEQFF
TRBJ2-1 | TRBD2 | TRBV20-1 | CSAPPSGTVNEQFF
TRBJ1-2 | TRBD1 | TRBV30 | CAYNPQGINYGYTF
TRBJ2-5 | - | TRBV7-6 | CASSLAAKSETQYF
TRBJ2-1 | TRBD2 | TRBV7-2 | CASSLRIAGANEQFF
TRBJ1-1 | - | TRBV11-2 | CASSRRSQGDTEAFF
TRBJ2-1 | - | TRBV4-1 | CASSQDSAEGYNEQFF
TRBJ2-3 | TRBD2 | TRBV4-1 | CASSQGPGSGPEDTQYF
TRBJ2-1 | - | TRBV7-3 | CASSSKLTGEQFF
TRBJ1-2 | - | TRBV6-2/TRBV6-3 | CASSTLQVVYGYTF
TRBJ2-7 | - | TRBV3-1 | CASSQGKYEQYF
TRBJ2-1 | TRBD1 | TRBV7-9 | CASSYSGTGKVNEQFF
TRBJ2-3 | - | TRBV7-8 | CASSKMEGSTDTQYF
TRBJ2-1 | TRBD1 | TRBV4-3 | CASSQVLGQGSSYNEQFF
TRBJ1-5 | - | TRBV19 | CASSQIRAINQPQHF
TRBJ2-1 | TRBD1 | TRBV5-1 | CASSLEGAVNNEQFF
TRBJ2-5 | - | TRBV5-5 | CASSSTGRETQYF
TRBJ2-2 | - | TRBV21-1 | CASSKGSRGELFF
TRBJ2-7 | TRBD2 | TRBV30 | CVAGEAYEQYF
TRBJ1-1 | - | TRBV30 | CAWERFYEAFF
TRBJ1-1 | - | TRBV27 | CASSLASEQGTEAFF
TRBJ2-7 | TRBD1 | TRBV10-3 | CAIRSGTGKPYEQYF
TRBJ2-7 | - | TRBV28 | CASSLTESEQYF
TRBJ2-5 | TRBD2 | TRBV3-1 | CASSQGLAGNGETQYF
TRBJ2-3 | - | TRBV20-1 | CSARVLSGGPDTQYF
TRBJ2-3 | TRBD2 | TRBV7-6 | CASSPTTSGVDTQYF
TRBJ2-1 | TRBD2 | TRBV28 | CASTDRVSGGTYEQFF
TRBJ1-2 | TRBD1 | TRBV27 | CASSLLGQGLGGYTF
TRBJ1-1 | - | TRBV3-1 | CASSSHGENTEAFF
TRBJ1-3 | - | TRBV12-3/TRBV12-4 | CASSPLKRGAEGNTIYF
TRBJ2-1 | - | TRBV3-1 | CASGRNNDNEQFF